These 20 T cell receptor beta chains share one sample of origin, sequenced in a study of blood T cell repertoires in COVID-19. TCRdb keeps only in-frame clones here, not all; method: immunoSEQ multiplex PCR. The sample includes 300,000 to 350,000 clones, roughly 87% seen only once; the top ten take 9.5% to 10%. The sequenced sample was peripheral blood. These TCRs come from a man aged 30 to 39 with COVID-19, enrolled during active disease.

DNA for the CDR3: TGTGCCAGCAGCCAAGAAGGTTGGACTAGCGGAAAAGAGACCCAGTACTTC. Encoded protein: CASSQEGWTSGKETQYF. This sequence joins TRBV3-1 (or the pseudogene TRBV3-2) and TRBJ2-5; TRBD2 agrees at 10 bases. This CDR3 has 17 amino acids. The junction had 7 bases not matched to a gene; V was cut back by 0 bases and J by 3 bases. Germline CDR1 and CDR2: LGHDT and YNNKEL (reference sequence).

The V gene is TRBV28, the J gene TRBJ2-3; 10 nucleotides match TRBD2. With V trimmed by 5 bases and J by 5 bases, 7 bases remained unmatched. CDR1 is MDHEN, CDR2 SYDVKM, per germline. This CDR3 comprises 15 residues. The CDR3 protein is CASSPSGRAVDTQYF. DNA of the CDR3: TGTGCCAGCAGTCCCAGCGGGAGGGCCGTAGATACGCAGTATTTT.

The chain recombines TRBV7-8 with TRBJ1-6; D is ambiguous. The germline V and J ends were trimmed by 2 bases and 8 bases, with 7 bases remaining between them. Germline V CDR1 and CDR2: SGHVS, FQNEAQ. This CDR3 has 13 amino acids. CDR3 loop: CASSLSEDSPLHF. DNA for the CDR3: TGTGCCAGCAGCTTATCTGAGGATTCACCCCTCCACTTT.

The V call is TRBV6-2 or TRBV6-3, the J call TRBJ2-1; 7 bases match TRBD1. The CDR3 sequence is 16 residues long. V was clipped by 0 bases and J by 7 bases; unmatched bases: 9. CDR1 and CDR2 from the germline V gene are MNHEY and SVGEGT. CDR3 protein: CASSYSKDRRLNEQFF. The DNA for the CDR3 is TGTGCCAGCAGTTACTCGAAGGACAGGCGACTGAATGAGCAGTTCTTC.

The V gene is TRBV3-1 (or the pseudogene TRBV3-2), the J gene TRBJ1-2; D is uncertain. Germline V gene data show CDR1 as LGHDT and CDR2 as YNNKEL (reference sequence). This CDR3 is 14 amino acids long. Trimming cost V 4 bases and J 5 bases, with 14 bases left between them. The CDR3 DNA follows: TGTGCCAGCAGCCTGGAGGTCTTATGGTATGGCTACACCTTC. Its protein is CASSLEVLWYGYTF.

V gene TRBV7-9 combines with J gene TRBJ2-2, with a weak D call TRBD1 (5 bases). This CDR3 has 18 amino acids. CDR1 and CDR2 from the germline V gene are SEHNR and FQNEAQ (reference sequence). V was cut by 3 bases and J by 0 bases, with 17 bases left in between. CDR3: CASSFPLHRQTNTGELFF. Here the CDR3 DNA reads TGTGCCAGCAGCTTCCCCCTTCATCGACAGACGAACACCGGGGAGCTGTTTTTT. The whole variable domain, remainder taken from reference TRBV7-9 and TRBJ2-2, is DTGVSQNPRHKITKRGQNVTFRCDPISEHNRLYWYRQTLGQGPEFLTYFQNEAQLEKSRLLSDRFSAERPKGSFSTLEIQRTEQGDSAMYLCASSFPLHRQTNTGELFFGEGSRLTVL.

The chain links TRBV7-2 to TRBJ2-3, with D possibly TRBD2 on 6 matching bases. Trimming cost V 3 bases and J 6 bases, with 13 bases left between them. The CDR3 has 14 amino acids. The germline gives CDR1 SGHTA, CDR2 FQGNSA. The CDR3 loop is CASSLQGGEDTQYF. CDR3 DNA: TGTGCCAGCAGCTTGCAGGGCGGGGAGGATACGCAGTATTTT.

The genes are TRBV6-2 or TRBV6-3 and TRBJ1-5; D is perhaps TRBD1 (6 bases). V lost 4 bases to trimming and J lost 7 bases, with 17 bases between them. The CDR3 has 15 residues. Germline-derived CDR1 and CDR2 are MNHEY and SVGEGT. The CDR3 loop is CASSSRGGGGQPQHF. CDR3 coding DNA: TGTGCCAGCAGTTCCAGGGGTGGGGGGGGACAGCCCCAGCATTTT.

V and J are TRBV5-1 and TRBJ2-3; D unclear. This CDR3 spans 13 amino acids. The germline CDR1 and CDR2 sequences are SGHRS and YFSETQ. V shed 3 bases and J shed 2 bases, with 7 bases lying between them. DNA for the CDR3: TGCGCCAGCAGCTCTGGGCTCACAGATACGCAGTATTTT. As protein: CASSSGLTDTQYF.

The rearrangement uses TRBV18 and TRBJ2-1, with 8 bases that match TRBD1. CDR3 length equals 15 residues. Germline CDR1 and CDR2: KGHSH and LQKENI. V was pared by 0 bases and J by 3 bases, with 1 base of the junction left unmatched. CDR3 coding DNA: TGTGCCAGCTCACCACCCGACAGGGGCTACAATGAGCAGTTCTTC. It is translated as CASSPPDRGYNEQFF.

This clone is a singleton in its sample. The genes are TRBV28 and TRBJ2-7; 7 bases are shared with TRBD1. V dropped 3 bases and J dropped 3; count of bases not matched to a gene: 5. The germline V gene has CDR1 MDHEN and CDR2 SYDVKM. The CDR3 is 14 amino acids. CDR3 sequence: CASSFRGGIYEQYF. DNA of the CDR3: TGTGCCAGCAGTTTTCGAGGGGGCATCTACGAGCAGTACTTC.

In nucleotides, the CDR3 is TGTGCCAGCAGCGGAAAGGGGTCAAACAGGGACATGAACACTGAAGCTTTCTTT. Amino acids: CASSGKGSNRDMNTEAFF. This chain connects TRBV7-8 to TRBJ1-1; perhaps TRBD1 as D (6 bases). V was pared by 5 bases and J by 0 bases, with 22 bases between. Germline CDR1 reads SGHVS; CDR2 reads FQNEAQ. The CDR3 covers 18 residues. Looking up the rest from reference TRBV7-8 and TRBJ1-1 gives the full variable domain: GAGVSQSPRYKVAKRGQDVALRCDPISGHVSLFWYQQALGQGPEFLTYFQNEAQLDKSGLPSDRFFAERPEGSVSTLKIQRTQQEDSAVYLCASSGKGSNRDMNTEAFFGQGTRLTVV.

This chain uses TRBV19 with TRBJ1-4, with D unresolved. V lost 1 base, J lost 8 bases, and 11 bases lay in between. Germline V gene data show CDR1 as LNHDA and CDR2 as SQIVND (reference sequence). The CDR3 spans 14 residues. The CDR3 here is CASSIAALEEKLFF. CDR3 coding DNA: TGTGCCAGTAGTATAGCAGCCTTGGAGGAAAAACTGTTTTTT.

In this sample, this clone turned up once. The chain carries TRBV6-5 and TRBJ1-1; a possible D gene is TRBD1 (6 bases). Germline-derived CDR1 and CDR2 are MNHEY and SVGAGI. The V end lost 0 bases, the J end lost 0 bases, and 11 bases lay between the germline ends. CDR3 length: 16 amino acids. The CDR3 is CASSYSYRTVNTEAFF. The CDR3 nucleotides read TGTGCCAGCAGTTACTCGTATCGGACAGTGAACACTGAAGCTTTCTTT.

The chain employs TRBV18 and TRBJ1-1; D possibly corresponds to TRBD1 (5 bases). Per germline, CDR1 KGHSH and CDR2 LQKENI. The CDR3 extends over 15 amino acids. The V end was cut by 3 bases, the J end by 1 base, with 12 bases between. The CDR3 nucleotides are TGTGCCAGCTCACCTGACCTCCAGGGGAACACTGAAGCTTTCTTT. It is translated as CASSPDLQGNTEAFF. Supplemented by reference TRBV18 and TRBJ1-1, the full variable domain reads NAGVMQNPRHLVRRRGQEARLRCSPMKGHSHVYWYRQLPEEGLKFMVYLQKENIIDESGMPKERFSAEFPKEGPSILRIQQVVRGDSAAYFCASSPDLQGNTEAFFGQGTRLTVV.

The chain couples TRBV6-2 or TRBV6-3 to TRBJ1-1; D ambiguous. This CDR3 spans 16 amino acids. Germline assignment: CDR1 MNHEY and CDR2 SVGEGT. Trimming took off 0 bases at V and 0 bases at J, with 11 bases between the two ends. The CDR3 reads CASSYSSKPMNTEAFF. CDR3 nucleotide sequence: TGTGCCAGCAGTTACTCGAGTAAACCCATGAACACTGAAGCTTTCTTT.

This chain uses TRBV6-5 with TRBJ1-5; no reliable D call. This CDR3 is 16 amino acids long. Trimming pared 2 bases from V and 3 bases from J, leaving 14 bases between. Germline-derived CDR1 and CDR2 are MNHEY and SVGAGI. In DNA, the CDR3 is TGTGCCAGCAGTTACACAGCAAGCCCTATCAATCAGCCCCAGCATTTT. Its protein is CASSYTASPINQPQHF.

The chain joins TRBV4-3 to TRBJ2-4; D is undetermined. CDR3 size: 14 residues. Looked up from germline, CDR1 is LGHNA and CDR2 is YSLEER. Between the trimmed V and J ends, which lost 2 bases and 6 bases, there was a span of 11 bases. The CDR3 protein is CASSQSLGLNIQYF. For the CDR3, the DNA is TGCGCCAGCAGCCAATCCCTGGGCCTAAACATTCAGTACTTC.

The V call is TRBV7-3, the J call TRBJ1-6, with TRBD1 matching over 10 bases. The germline CDR1 and CDR2 sequences are SGHTA and FQGTGA. The CDR3 has 15 amino acids. The junction had 0 bases not matched to a gene; V was cut back by 1 base and J by 6 bases. CDR3: CASSLRDRGNSPLHF. The CDR3 region has the DNA TGTGCCAGCAGCTTAAGGGACAGGGGTAATTCACCCCTCCACTTT.

The chain joins TRBV6-5 to TRBJ2-3, with TRBD1 identical over 10 bases. Germline V lookup: CDR1 MNHEY, CDR2 SVGAGI. The J segment lost 3 bases and the V segment lost 9 bases, leaving 3 bases of the junction unmatched. The CDR3 sequence is 13 residues long. CDR3: CASRTGGTDTQYF. In DNA form, the CDR3 reads TGTGCCAGTAGGACAGGGGGTACAGATACGCAGTATTTT.